This TCR beta chain was retrieved from a study of cytomegalovirus exposure and HLA in healthy donors. As for the study in general: Around 180 million T cells yielded 100 million or so unique TCR beta sequences in earlier analysis. Unique TCRs numbering roughly 85 million, obtained from HLA-typed donors, made up an early data release. Broader study findings: Diagnosis of cytomegalovirus status made by the classifier reportedly showed high specificity and sensitivity. In an earlier analysis, productive rearrangement rates for most beta V segments clustered near 87% or 30%.

Points on this clone: The antigen remains undetermined.

Germline V gene sequence: CDR1 LGHNA, CDR2 YSLEER. This CDR3 has 17 amino acids. Trimming stripped 4 bases from V and 4 bases from J, with 19 bases between. The PCR was carried out with 60 Vbeta primers and 13 Jbeta primers. The protocol was immunoSEQ multiplex PCR, while the TCRdb copy is restricted to in-frame clones and leaves out a portion. Counted here are 95,000 to 150,000 clones, around 80% occurring once; the ten biggest clones make up over 10%. Sequences were obtained from PBMCs. The TCR originated in a woman in her sixties or seventies in good health and CMV-seropositive. The chain joins TRBV4-3 to TRBJ1-4, with a possible D match to TRBD1 (6 bases). CDR3 in DNA: TGCGCCAGCAGCCCCAGCAGCGGGACATTACTTAATGAAAAACTGTTTTTT. It translates to CASSPSSGTLLNEKLFF.